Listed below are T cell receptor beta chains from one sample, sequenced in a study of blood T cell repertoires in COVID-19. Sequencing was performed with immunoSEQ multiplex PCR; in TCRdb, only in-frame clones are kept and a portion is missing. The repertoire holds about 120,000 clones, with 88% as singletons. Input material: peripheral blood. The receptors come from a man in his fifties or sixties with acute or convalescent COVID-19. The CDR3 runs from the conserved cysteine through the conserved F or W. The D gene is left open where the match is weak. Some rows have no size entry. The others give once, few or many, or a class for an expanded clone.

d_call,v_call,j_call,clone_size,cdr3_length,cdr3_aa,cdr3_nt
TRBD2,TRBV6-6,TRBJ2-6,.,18,CASSPRLAGELGANVLTF,TGTGCCAGCAGTCCGAGACTAGCGGGAGAACTTGGGGCCAACGTCCTGACTTTC
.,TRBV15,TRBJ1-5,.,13,CATSRRSNQPQHF,TGTGCCACCAGCCGGAGGAGCAATCAGCCCCAGCATTTT
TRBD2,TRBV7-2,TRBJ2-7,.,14,CASSPRLASYEQYF,TGTGCCAGCAGCCCCCGACTAGCTTCCTACGAGCAGTACTTC
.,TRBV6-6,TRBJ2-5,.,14,CASRTRGAQETQYF,TGTGCCAGCAGAACTCGGGGGGCCCAAGAGACCCAGTACTTC
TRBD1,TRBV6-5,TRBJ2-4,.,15,CAILSGGIAKNIQYF,TGTGCCATACTGTCAGGGGGTATTGCCAAAAACATTCAGTACTTC
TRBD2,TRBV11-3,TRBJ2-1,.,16,CASSPEGPSGFNEQFF,TGTGCCAGCAGCCCCGAAGGGCCTAGCGGATTCAATGAGCAGTTCTTC
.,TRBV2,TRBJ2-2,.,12,CASTSDTGELFF,TGTGCCAGCACTTCGGACACCGGGGAGCTGTTTTTT
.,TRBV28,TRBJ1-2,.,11,CASSWGGGYTF,TGTGCCAGCAGTTGGGGGGGTGGCTACACCTTC
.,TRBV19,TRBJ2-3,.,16,CASSKRRAESADTQYF,TGTGCCAGTAGTAAACGACGAGCCGAGAGCGCAGATACGCAGTATTTT
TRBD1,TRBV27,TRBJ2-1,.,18,CASSLSTRTGGPYNEQFF,TGTGCCAGCAGTTTGAGTACCCGAACAGGGGGGCCCTACAATGAGCAGTTCTTC
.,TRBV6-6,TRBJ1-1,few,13,CASSYQAPTEAFF,TGTGCCAGCAGTTACCAGGCGCCCACTGAAGCTTTCTTT
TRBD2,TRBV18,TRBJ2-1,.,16,CASSPPGLAGKNEQFF,TGTGCCAGCTCACCACCGGGACTAGCGGGTAAGAATGAGCAGTTCTTC
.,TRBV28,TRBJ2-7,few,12,CASTQQGYEQYF,TGTGCCAGCACCCAACAGGGCTACGAGCAGTACTTC
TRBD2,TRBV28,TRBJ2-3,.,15,CASSLLDTSDDTQYF,TGTGCCAGCAGTTTATTAGACACTAGCGATGATACGCAGTATTTT
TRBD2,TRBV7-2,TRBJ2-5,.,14,CASSLEGTTETQYF,TGTGCCAGCAGCTTAGAAGGGACTACAGAGACCCAGTACTTC
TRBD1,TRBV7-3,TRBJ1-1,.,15,CASSPGTGRNTEAFF,TGTGCCAGCAGCCCAGGGACAGGGAGAAACACTGAAGCTTTCTTT
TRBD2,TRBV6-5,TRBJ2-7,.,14,CASSLAGGGYEQYF,TGTGCCAGCAGCCTAGCGGGAGGGGGGTACGAGCAGTACTTC
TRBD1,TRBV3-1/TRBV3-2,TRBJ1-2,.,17,CASSQEGWDRAVYGYTF,TGTGCCAGCAGCCAAGAAGGCTGGGACAGGGCCGTCTATGGCTACACCTTC
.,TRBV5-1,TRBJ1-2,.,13,CASSLAGSYGYTF,TGCGCCAGCAGCTTGGCCGGGAGTTATGGCTACACCTTC
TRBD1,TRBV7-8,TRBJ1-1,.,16,CASSVVPRDRVSEAFF,TGTGCCAGCAGCGTAGTGCCCCGGGACAGGGTTTCAGAAGCTTTCTTT
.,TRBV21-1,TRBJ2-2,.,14,CASSRDRVTGELFF,TGTGCCAGCAGCAGGGACAGGGTCACCGGGGAGCTGTTTTTT
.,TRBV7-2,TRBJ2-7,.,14,CASSADAGYYEQYF,TGTGCCAGCAGCGCGGACGCAGGGTACTACGAGCAGTACTTC
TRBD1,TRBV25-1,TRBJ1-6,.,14,CASSDVGGESPLHF,TGTGCCAGCAGTGACGTAGGGGGCGAGTCACCCCTCCACTTT
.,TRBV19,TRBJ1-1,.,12,CASSSLWTEAFF,TGTGCCAGTAGTTCCCTCTGGACAGAAGCTTTCTTT
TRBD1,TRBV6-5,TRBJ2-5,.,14,CASRGRQGPETQYF,TGTGCCAGCAGGGGTCGACAGGGGCCGGAGACCCAGTACTTC
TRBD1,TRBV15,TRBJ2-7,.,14,CATSSWDRGYEQYF,TGTGCCACCAGCAGCTGGGACAGAGGTTACGAGCAGTACTTC
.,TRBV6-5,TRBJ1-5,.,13,CASSYSRGQPQHF,TGTGCCAGCAGTTACAGCAGGGGTCAGCCCCAGCATTTT
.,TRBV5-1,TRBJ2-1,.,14,CASSIILGSREQFF,TGCGCCAGCTCAATAATACTGGGCTCGCGCGAGCAGTTCTTC
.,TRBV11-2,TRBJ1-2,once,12,CASSFSGGGYTF,TGTGCCAGCAGCTTTTCCGGGGGAGGCTACACCTTC